This T cell receptor beta chain was sequenced for a study of blood T cell repertoires in COVID-19. Turning to the study itself: Some COVID-19 samples were acute and others convalescent; all came from the United States, Italy and Spain. T cells, B-cell-depleted T cells, or PBMCs supplied cDNA or gDNA.

Measured with immunoSEQ multiplex PCR; TCRdb has only the in-frame clones, and not every one. The data contain about 73,000 clones, roughly 80% of them seen just once; the ten biggest clones take up over 2%. This clone was found many times. This CDR3 comprises 13 residues. The J segment lost 9 bases and the V segment lost 2 bases, leaving 3 bases of the junction unmatched. Germline V lookup: CDR1 KGHDR, CDR2 SFDVKD. Seattle cases were enrolled at active infection and followed longitudinally. The chain is built from TRBV24-1 and TRBJ1-2; 9 bases map to TRBD1. This receptor was identified in an older man with COVID-19, enrolled during active disease. Sequenced input: peripheral blood. CDR3: CATSDSGTGSYTF. CDR3 bases: TGTGCCACCAGTGATTCAGGGACAGGGAGCTACACCTTC.